The table lists the clone carrying this TCR beta chain with a few counts. This sample was taken from a study of T-cell memory formation after mild COVID-19. TCRdb passed the 5' RACE reads through MiXCR, listing each CDR3 protein once. The table lists fewer than 400,000 distinct CDR3 sequences, 10% to 15% of them singletons. The V and J ends lost 0 bases and 1 base respectively, with 9 bases between them. Germline V lookup: CDR1 LGHNA, CDR2 YSLEER. CDR3 length equals 15 residues. The origin of this receptor is a young man who had mild COVID-19 (a few samples of this study predate the infection). Cell type and time point are not known. The J gene is TRBJ2-5, the V gene TRBV4-3, with D possibly matching TRBD2 (6 bases). Sequences were obtained from PBMCs or a T cell subset sorted from them (not recorded which). The CDR3 is CASSQERGTQETQYF. CDR3 in DNA: TGCGCCAGCAGCCAAGAACGGGGGACCCAAGAGACCCAGTACTTC.